This passage covers 30 T cell receptor beta chains from one sample sequenced in a study of tumor and adjacent non-tumor tissue in lung cancer (dated by TCRdb to the late 2010s). RNA was isolated from bulk unsorted tissue, and RNA quality was assessed with a NanoDrop ND-1000 and an Agilent 2100. Libraries were prepared through multiplex PCR. These reads were obtained on an Illumina HiSeq 2500. Following protocols modified from ARM-PCR, the researchers constructed TCRbeta libraries through three rounds of nested PCR with primers (Table S4). In TCRdb, the public reads were trimmed at Q25 with fastp and aligned with MiXCR, with productive beta chains retained. Entries that share a CDR3 protein sequence are merged under the most common genes and DNA. The sample table shows 85,000 to 100,000 distinct CDR3 sequences, and around 71% are seen once. The leading ten clones occupy 18% of the sample. Sequences were obtained from lung tumor tissue. The origin of the receptors is a man between 60 and 75 years old with non-small cell lung cancer.

This clonotype has at least ten counts. CDR3 loop: CASSAPGGGEAFF. In DNA form, the CDR3 reads TGTGCCAGCAGTGCGCCGGGAGGGGGTGAAGCTTTCTTT. V and J are TRBV6-6 and TRBJ1-1, with D tentatively TRBD1 (6 bases). V lost 5 bases and J 7 bases, leaving 14 bases between the germline ends. The CDR3 is made up of 13 amino acids. The germline V gene has CDR1 MNHNY and CDR2 SVGAGI (reference sequence).

Points on this clonotype: A junction boundary mismatches the germline segment, possibly from a read error. The rearrangement links TRBV10-3 to TRBJ1-5; D is uncertain. The CDR3 is 13 amino acids. CDR1 ENHRY and CDR2 SYGVKD come from the germline V gene. CDR3 region: CAISEEDDQPQQF. The CDR3 DNA sequence: TGTGCCATCAGTGAGGAAGACGATCAACCCCAGCAATTT.

Concerning this clonotype: This may come from a read error, since a much larger clone is one base off. The rearrangement uses TRBV7-2 and TRBJ2-1; D remains unclear. CDR3 length: 14 amino acids. Germline V gene lookup returns CDR1 SGHTA and CDR2 FQGNSA. The DNA for the CDR3 is TGTGCCATCAGCTCACGCGGCTCCTACAATGAGCAGTTCTTC. This encodes CAISSRGSYNEQFF.

In nucleotides, the CDR3 is TGTGCCAGCAGTGGCCGTCACGGAGCTACAGATACGCAGTATTTT. Protein: CASSGRHGATDTQYF. The J gene is TRBJ2-3, the V gene TRBV6-2 or TRBV6-3; no clear D. In germline, CDR1 is MNHEY, CDR2 SVGEGT. The CDR3 loop spans 15 amino acids. V lost 5 bases, J lost 3 bases, and 15 bases lay in between.

In this sample, this clonotype turned up a few times. The final CDR3 position lacks the conserved phenylalanine or tryptophan, pointing to a likely read error. J is TRBJ2-7 and V is TRBV6-6; tentatively, D is TRBD1 (6 bases). V lost 8 bases and J 7 bases, leaving 27 bases between the germline ends. The CDR3 extends over 16 amino acids. Germline assignment: CDR1 MNHNY and CDR2 SVGAGI (reference sequence). In DNA, the CDR3 is TGTGCCAGCGTTTGGGGACACGGGCTCCAAAAGGGGGAGCAGTACCTC. Amino acids: CASVWGHGLQKGEQYL.

The J gene is TRBJ2-1, the V gene TRBV7-2; 13 bases match TRBD2. Unmatched junction bases numbered 6, after V lost 5 bases and J lost 5 bases. This CDR3 has 16 amino acids. Germline V CDR1 and CDR2: SGHTA, FQGNSA. CDR3 in DNA: TGTGCCAGCAGCCCGATGGGACTAGCGGGAAACAATGAGCAGTTCTTC. Translated, it gives CASSPMGLAGNNEQFF.

The table lists this clonotype with many counts. This chain links TRBV4-2 with TRBJ2-3; unclear D gene. The CDR3 is 17 residues long. V lost 7 bases and J 0 bases, leaving 20 bases between the germline ends. The V gene's germline CDR1 is LGHNA and CDR2 YNFKEQ. CDR3 sequence (DNA): TGTGCCAGCATGGTAGGCCCCCTGGGCACTAGCACAGATACGCAGTATTTT. This encodes CASMVGPLGTSTDTQYF.

The V gene is TRBV4-2, the J gene TRBJ1-6; D is undetermined. The CDR3 spans 21 residues. The germline V gene has CDR1 LGHNA and CDR2 YNFKEQ. V lost 1 base and J lost 2, with 24 bases in between. DNA of the CDR3: TGTGCCAGCAGCCAAGCCCCTCTGGTCAGGAGGGATCCCACCTATAATTCACCCCTCCACTTT. This sequence encodes CASSQAPLVRRDPTYNSPLHF.

With regard to this clonotype: As the CDR3 is not closed by the conserved phenylalanine or tryptophan, this likely results from a read error. This sequence joins TRBV6-1 and TRBJ1-5; TRBD1 agrees at 7 bases. Per the germline V gene, CDR1 is MNHNS and CDR2 is SASEGT. This CDR3 comprises 17 residues. The CDR3 loop is CTSSDSLRTGGAGPQHS. CDR3 DNA: TGTACCAGCAGTGACAGCTTAAGGACAGGTGGAGCGGGACCCCAGCATTCT.

To note about this clonotype: One junction end disagrees with the germline gene, perhaps due to a read error. The gene calls are TRBV10-2 and TRBJ2-1; no firm D call. Per germline, CDR1 WSHSY and CDR2 SAAADI. CDR3 length: 16 amino acids. The CDR3: CASCEGQTKFYNEQFF. Written as DNA, the CDR3 is TGCGCCAGCTGTGAAGGCCAGACAAAATTTTACAATGAGCAGTTCTTC.

This clonotype turned up a few times. This rearrangement joins TRBV29-1 to TRBJ2-1, with 10 bases fitting TRBD2. The CDR3 loop spans 14 amino acids. Germline V gene data show CDR1 as SQVTM and CDR2 as ANQGSEA. The ends lost 3 bases at V and 4 bases at J; junction bases unmatched: 3. DNA of the CDR3: TGCAGCGTTGAGTCAGCGGGGGGGTACAATGAGCAGTTCTTC. Translated: CSVESAGGYNEQFF.

With regard to this clonotype: One junction end does not reproduce the germline sequence, and a read error may be involved. The CDR3 is CASSETSGVGNQLQHF. CDR3 coding DNA: TGCGCCAGCAGTGAGACAAGTGGGGTTGGCAATCAGCTCCAGCATTTT. This sequence joins TRBV10-2 and TRBJ1-5; D is undetermined. This CDR3 has 16 residues. Germline V CDR1 and CDR2: WSHSY, SAAADI.

A note on this clonotype: A read error may explain this, as a much larger clone is one base away. The rearrangement uses TRBV11-2 and TRBJ2-7; D is unresolved. Per the germline V gene, CDR1 is SGHAT and CDR2 is FQNNGV. The CDR3 runs 15 residues. CDR3 region: CASSLATRGPYEKYF. The CDR3 bases are TGTGCCAGCAGCTTAGCTACCCGCGGCCCCTACGAGAAGTACTTC.

The chain combines TRBV5-4 with TRBJ1-2; D gene uncertain. V was clipped by 8 bases and J by 3 bases, with 11 bases between them. The germline gives CDR1 SGHNT, CDR2 YYREEE (reference sequence). This CDR3 spans 12 amino acids. Here the CDR3 DNA reads TGTGCCAGTAACACCTCAGACTATGGCTACACCTTC. It specifies CASNTSDYGYTF.

This clonotype was seen a handful of times. The chain combines TRBV2 with TRBJ2-7; 7 bases are a match to TRBD1. This CDR3 region has 14 residues. Germline CDR1 and CDR2: SNHLY and FYNNEI. The junction had 3 bases not matched to a gene; V was cut back by 4 bases and J by 0 bases. CDR3 loop: CASSADRVSYEQYF. For the CDR3, the DNA is TGTGCCAGCAGTGCCGACAGGGTCTCCTACGAGCAGTACTTC.

This clonotype was picked up a small number of times. The chain has TRBV7-9 and TRBJ2-1, with 14 bases aligning to TRBD2. The length of the CDR3 is 18 residues. From germline, CDR1 is SEHNR and CDR2 FQNEAQ (reference sequence). Trimming removed 5 bases from V and 9 bases from J; junction bases left unmatched: 15. For the CDR3, the DNA is TGTGCCAGCAGCCCCTATCATGGGACTAGCGGGGGTTTGGGTGAGCAGTTCTTC. Residues: CASSPYHGTSGGLGEQFF.

Comment on this clonotype: This may arise from a read error, as a much more abundant clone is one base away. The rearrangement joins TRBV28 to TRBJ2-1; TRBD1 is a possible D gene (6 bases). The CDR3 runs to 18 residues. Trimming took 5 bases from V and 4 from J, leaving 24 bases between them. The germline V gene encodes CDR1 MDHEN and CDR2 SYDVKM. CDR3 bases: TGTGCCAGCAGTCCACCTCCAGTTGGAGTGGGGACATACAATGAGCAGTTCTTC. It is translated as CASSPPPVGVGTYNEQFF.

The CDR3 DNA reads as TGTGCCAGCACCTTAAGCCCGCCCCAGGAGACCCAGTACTTC. Protein sequence: CASTLSPPQETQYF. This chain joins TRBV5-6 and TRBJ2-5; D unclear. This CDR3 is 14 amino acids long. Deletions cut 6 bases from V and 5 bases from J, with 17 bases between. Per the germline V gene, CDR1 is SGHDT and CDR2 is YYEEEE. Based on the CDR3 plus reference TRBV5-6 and TRBJ2-5, the full variable domain is DAGVTQSPTHLIKTRGQQVTLRCSPKSGHDTVSWYQQALGQGPQFIFQYYEEEERQRGNFPDRFSGHQFPNYSSELNVNALLLGDSALYLCASTLSPPQETQYFGPGTRLLVL.

The chain has TRBV20-1 and TRBJ1-3; D possibly corresponds to TRBD1 (5 bases). The V gene's germline CDR1 is DFQATT and CDR2 SNEGSKA (reference sequence). The CDR3 is 16 residues long. Trimming stripped 4 bases from V and 3 bases from J, with 19 bases between. CDR3 residues: CSAINHGGGVGNTIYF. The CDR3 DNA is TGCAGTGCTATAAATCATGGGGGGGGTGTTGGAAACACCATATATTTT.

The chain recombines TRBV6-6 with TRBJ2-3; D possibly corresponds to TRBD1 (6 bases). CDR1 is MNHNY, CDR2 SVGAGI, per germline (reference sequence). The CDR3 is made up of 17 amino acids. Between the trimmed V and J ends, which lost 4 bases and 2 bases, there was a span of 19 bases. The CDR3 region is CASSFEKDSFYTDTQYF. In DNA, the CDR3 is TGTGCCAGCAGTTTCGAGAAGGACAGTTTCTACACAGATACGCAGTATTTT.

A note on this clonotype: Compared with germline, one end of the junction differs, possibly owing to a read error. This chain links TRBV6-5 with TRBJ1-5, with D possibly TRBD1 on 6 matching bases. Germline V gene sequence: CDR1 MNHEY, CDR2 SVGAGI. This CDR3 region has 13 residues. The CDR3, as DNA: TGTGTCAGCAGCAGGGACATTTCTCAGCCCCAGCATTTT. This translates into CVSSRDISQPQHF.

The rearrangement uses TRBV2 and TRBJ2-5; D may be TRBD1 (6 bases). Germline CDR1 reads SNHLY; CDR2 reads FYNNEI. This CDR3 region has 16 residues. The ends were cut back, 5 bases at V and 2 bases at J, with 18 bases in the middle. CDR3 residues: CASSYFRTEPQETQYF. The CDR3 DNA is TGTGCCAGCAGTTACTTTCGGACAGAGCCTCAAGAGACCCAGTACTTC.

This clonotype was counted only a few times. The chain is built from TRBV28 and TRBJ2-1; tentative D call: TRBD2 (5 bases). There are 15 residues in the CDR3. Germline CDR1 and CDR2: MDHEN and SYDVKM. The ends were cut back, 2 bases at V and 6 bases at J, with 14 bases in the middle. In DNA form, the CDR3 reads TGTGCCAGCAGTTTACTAGCAAATACTATCAATGAGCAGTTCTTC. It yields the protein CASSLLANTINEQFF.

This clonotype has at least ten counts. The chain links TRBV7-9 to TRBJ2-3; tentative D call: TRBD1 (6 bases). The V end lost 1 base, the J end lost 10 bases, and 9 bases lay between the germline ends. The CDR3 loop spans 12 amino acids. Germline CDR1 reads SEHNR; CDR2 reads FQNEAQ (reference sequence). Here the CDR3 DNA reads TGTGCCAGCAGCTTAGTAGGGGGTGCGCAGTATTTT. As protein: CASSLVGGAQYF.

On this clonotype itself: Compared with germline, one end of the junction differs, possibly owing to a read error. The chain couples TRBV10-2 to TRBJ1-5, with D possibly being TRBD1 (5 bases). Germline V gives CDR1 WSHSY, CDR2 SAAADI. The CDR3 extends over 13 amino acids. CDR3 DNA: TGCGTCAGCAGTTGGCAGGGAAATCAGCCCCAGCAATTT. Protein product: CVSSWQGNQPQQF.

The rearrangement uses TRBV4-3 and TRBJ2-5, with D perhaps matching TRBD1 (6 bases). V lost 4 bases and J lost 4, with 16 bases in between. CDR1 and CDR2 from the germline V gene are LGHNA and YSLEER. The CDR3 loop spans 15 amino acids. Here the CDR3 DNA reads TGCGCCAGCAGCCGAGGACAGACCTTACCAGAGACCCAGTACTTC. This codes for CASSRGQTLPETQYF.

With regard to this clonotype: A much bigger clone sits one base away, suggesting this may be a read error. V usage is TRBV28 and J usage is TRBJ1-5, with D possibly matching TRBD1 (6 bases). This CDR3 has 14 residues. Per the germline V gene, CDR1 is MDHEN and CDR2 is SYDVKM. The CDR3 coding sequence is TGTGCCAGCAGTTCGACAGGCAGAAATCAGTCCCAGCATTTT. Translated, it gives CASSSTGRNQSQHF.

The chain is built from TRBV6-5 and TRBJ2-3; perhaps TRBD2 as D (6 bases). In germline, CDR1 is MNHEY, CDR2 SVGAGI. V lost 7 bases to trimming and J lost 6 bases, with 20 bases between them. CDR3 length: 15 residues. CDR3 DNA sequence: TGTGCCAGCAAACCCACTGGGATAGGGAGGGATACGCAGTATTTT. This encodes CASKPTGIGRDTQYF.

This clonotype was recorded only once. The germline gene is not matched at one end of the junction; a read error may be the cause. The chain uses TRBV11-1 and TRBJ1-2; TRBD1 might be the D (6 bases). This CDR3 region has 14 residues. In germline, CDR1 is SGHAT, CDR2 FQDESV (reference sequence). CDR3 sequence (DNA): TGTGTCAGCAGCTTTAGCAAGGGGGACTACGGCTACACCTTC. Translation: CVSSFSKGDYGYTF.

The chain couples TRBV4-2 to TRBJ2-7; D remains ambiguous. The CDR3 is made up of 14 amino acids. The V and J ends lost 6 bases and 4 bases respectively, with 16 bases between them. The V gene's germline CDR1 is LGHNA and CDR2 YNFKEQ. The CDR3 sequence: CASSSDLGSYEQYF. The CDR3 nucleotides read TGTGCCAGCAGTTCCGATCTTGGCTCTTACGAGCAGTACTTC.